Reported below is one T cell receptor (beta chain). Trimming shortened V by 5 bases and J by 0 bases, and 8 bases separated the two germline ends. The CDR3 loop spans 13 amino acids. From germline, CDR1 is SGDLS and CDR2 YYNGEE. TCRdb keeps only in-frame clones here, not all; method: immunoSEQ multiplex PCR. The profile shows around 62,000 clones, approximately 97% of them singletons. The data originate from a study of technical replicates of blood from a handful of donors. This chain joins TRBV9 and TRBJ1-1; D gene uncertain. This sequence was found in a human donor in good health. Sequenced input: T cells isolated from PBMCs. The CDR3 here is CASSVSVNTEAFF. In nucleotides, the CDR3 is TGTGCCAGCAGTGTTTCAGTGAACACTGAAGCTTTCTTT.